This T cell receptor (beta chain) derives from a study of T cells after posttransplantation cyclophosphamide. Regarding this clone: Its cognate antigen is unknown.

Germline trimming cut 0 bases from V and 0 bases from J; bases unmatched to any gene: 2. The CDR3 spans 15 residues. CDR1 and CDR2 from the germline V gene are GTSNPN and SVGIG (reference sequence). A marrow graft followed busulfan-fludarabine conditioning, with cyclophosphamide on days +3 and +4. Broader study findings: Recipient CMV seropositivity and CMV reactivation strongly tracked TRB clonality. Donor CD8+ memory clones often dominated recipient blood repertoires at later times. Tissue-infiltrating T cells from skin or gut overlapped little with blood T cells.

Profiled with immunoSEQ multiplex PCR; TCRdb holds only in-frame clones, not every one. The sample lists about 3,800 clones, approximately 78% occurring once. The input for sequencing was PBMCs, taken after an allogeneic stem cell transplant with post-transplant cyclophosphamide. The TCR was taken from a female patient aged 50-65 years who received an allogeneic stem cell transplant from a related donor, was CMV-positive, and had no GVHD. Some T cells may have originated in the graft donor. The chain is built from TRBV30 and TRBJ1-5; 7 bases match TRBD1. CDR3 loop: CAWSVGGNSNQPQHF. The CDR3 coding sequence is TGTGCCTGGAGTGTAGGGGGCAATAGCAATCAGCCCCAGCATTTT.